One sample yielded the 9 T cell receptor beta chains listed below, sequenced in a study of T cells in Graves' hyperthyroidism and ophthalmopathy (dated by TCRdb to the late 2010s). The library was made by multiplex PCR. Data came from an Illumina HiSeq 2000. The TCR beta CDR3 regions were amplified from RNA transcripts. A first-round RT-PCR of the TCR CDR3 used the HTBI primer set with the Qiagen OneStep RT-PCR kit. Starting from the raw public reads, TCRdb applied fastp trimming at Q25, assembled clones with MiXCR and retained in-frame beta chains. Entries are consolidated by CDR3 protein sequence, retaining the most common genes and DNA. This sample comprises 300,000 to 450,000 distinct CDR3 sequences, 11% to 15% of them detected only once. Clones ranked in the top ten supply about 10% of the sample. What was sequenced was blood. These receptor sequences come from a woman aged 55-75 years with Graves' hyperthyroidism.

This clonotype came up many times. V gene TRBV11-2 combines with J gene TRBJ1-1; D might be TRBD1 (6 bases). V lost 4 bases, J lost 1 base, and 10 bases lay in between. Germline V CDR1 and CDR2: SGHAT, FQNNGV. The CDR3 has 14 residues. The CDR3 DNA reads TGTGCCAGCAGCTCACGGGGGCCGAACACTGAAGCTTTCTTT. Translating it yields CASSSRGPNTEAFF.

This clonotype occurred many times. This rearrangement joins TRBV18 to TRBJ2-1; 7 nucleotides agree with TRBD1. The CDR3 has 16 residues. V was pared by 0 bases and J by 0 bases, with 2 bases of the junction left unmatched. Germline lookup yields CDR1 KGHSH and CDR2 LQKENI. CDR3 bases: TGTGCCAGCTCACCACCGGGACAGAGCTCCTACAATGAGCAGTTCTTC. Protein sequence: CASSPPGQSSYNEQFF.

The table lists this clonotype with many counts. The rearrangement uses TRBV24-1 and TRBJ2-1, with 9 bases matching TRBD2. After removal of 3 bases from V and 9 bases from J, the junction contained 8 bases not matched to a gene. The CDR3 sequence is 15 residues long. Germline values: CDR1 KGHDR, CDR2 SFDVKD. This CDR3 is CATSDPAGGRGEQFF. The CDR3 DNA is TGTGCCACCAGTGATCCTGCGGGAGGGAGGGGTGAGCAGTTCTTC.

This clonotype was counted many times. Here the CDR3 reads CASSFPGREEGYTF. CDR3 in DNA: TGTGCCAGCAGCTTTCCGGGACGAGAGGAGGGCTACACCTTC. V gene TRBV11-2 combines with J gene TRBJ1-2, with D tentatively TRBD1 (5 bases). This CDR3 spans 14 amino acids. The ends were cut back, 3 bases at V and 8 bases at J, with 16 bases in the middle. Germline loops: CDR1 SGHAT, CDR2 FQNNGV.

J is TRBJ1-2 and V is TRBV11-2; weak D call: TRBD1 (5 bases). Trimming took 4 bases from V and 3 from J, leaving 18 bases between them. The CDR3 has 16 residues. CDR1 SGHAT and CDR2 FQNNGV come from the germline V gene. CDR3: CASSSYPTDNYYGYTF. CDR3 coding DNA: TGTGCCAGCAGCTCATACCCAACGGACAACTACTATGGCTACACCTTC.

This clonotype was found a few times. This rearrangement joins TRBV27 to TRBJ2-2, with D unresolved. Germline V gene sequence: CDR1 MNHEY, CDR2 SMNVEV (reference sequence). This CDR3 spans 13 amino acids. Trimming shortened V by 2 bases and J by 7 bases, and 8 bases separated the two germline ends. The CDR3 region is CASSLGSFGELFF. CDR3 DNA sequence: TGTGCCAGCAGTTTAGGTTCGTTCGGGGAGCTGTTTTTT.

About this clonotype: This may be a read error: a much more frequent sequence differs by one nucleotide. J is TRBJ2-1 and V is TRBV11-2; TRBD1 might be the D (5 bases). The CDR3 spans 16 residues. The germline V gene encodes CDR1 SGHAT and CDR2 FQNNGV. The DNA of the CDR3 is TGTGTCAGCAGCTTTACCAGGGTGACTCTCGACAATGAGCAGTTCTTC. As protein: CVSSFTRVTLDNEQFF.

Comments on this clonotype: At one end, the junction sequence differs from germline, possibly due to a read error. The V call is TRBV11-2, the J call TRBJ2-1, with 9 bases fitting TRBD2. Looked up from germline, CDR1 is SGHAT and CDR2 is FQNNGV. This CDR3 spans 17 amino acids. Here the CDR3 reads CASSSQTSGRSYDEQFF. DNA of the CDR3: TGTGCCAGCAGCTCCCAGACTAGCGGACGCTCCTACGATGAGCAGTTCTTC.

In its sample, this clonotype was seen a few times. In DNA form, the CDR3 reads TGTGCCATCAGTGAGTCGAGTGTTGGAGAGACCCAGTACTTC. This codes for CAISESSVGETQYF. The chain is built from TRBV10-3 and TRBJ2-5, with D uncertain. Germline V gene lookup returns CDR1 ENHRY and CDR2 SYGVKD. V was pared by 0 bases and J by 4 bases, with 9 bases between. This CDR3 contains 14 residues.